The present TCR beta chain was sequenced within a study of tumor-infiltrating lymphocytes in primary liver carcinoma. General study points: Tumor top-250-clone fractions significantly exceeded those of blood (p = 0.039). Relative to tumor region pairs, the tumor-adjacent and tumor-blood pairs showed overlap that was lower.

The authors made TCR beta cDNA from around 500 ng total RNA with a constant-region primer. ARM-PCR, slightly modified, supplied the TCR beta libraries through three nested multiplex PCR rounds. TRBV1-TRBV30 forward primers and a C-beta reverse primer were used in the first two PCR rounds, which each ran for approximately 10 cycles. Each CDR3 protein gets one entry after TCRdb re-called the multiplex PCR reads with MiXCR. The table shows about 210,000 distinct CDR3 sequences, with around four fifths occurring only once. Points on this clonotype: The antigen is not known.

Germline V CDR1 and CDR2: MNHNS, SASEGT. This CDR3 comprises 14 residues. For each extraction, RNA and DNA were obtained together from around 20-30 mg of unsorted bulk tissue. All tumor samples contained more than 80% viable tumor cells. Material for sequencing was tumor tissue from primary liver carcinoma. This clonotype originated in a man aged 40-49 years with primary liver carcinoma and hepatitis B virus infection. The V call is TRBV6-1, the J call TRBJ1-2, with D tentatively TRBD1 (6 bases). CDR3 protein: CSSSVGGANYGYTF. The CDR3 region has the DNA TGTAGCAGCAGTGTGGGGGGCGCCAACTATGGCTACACCTTC.